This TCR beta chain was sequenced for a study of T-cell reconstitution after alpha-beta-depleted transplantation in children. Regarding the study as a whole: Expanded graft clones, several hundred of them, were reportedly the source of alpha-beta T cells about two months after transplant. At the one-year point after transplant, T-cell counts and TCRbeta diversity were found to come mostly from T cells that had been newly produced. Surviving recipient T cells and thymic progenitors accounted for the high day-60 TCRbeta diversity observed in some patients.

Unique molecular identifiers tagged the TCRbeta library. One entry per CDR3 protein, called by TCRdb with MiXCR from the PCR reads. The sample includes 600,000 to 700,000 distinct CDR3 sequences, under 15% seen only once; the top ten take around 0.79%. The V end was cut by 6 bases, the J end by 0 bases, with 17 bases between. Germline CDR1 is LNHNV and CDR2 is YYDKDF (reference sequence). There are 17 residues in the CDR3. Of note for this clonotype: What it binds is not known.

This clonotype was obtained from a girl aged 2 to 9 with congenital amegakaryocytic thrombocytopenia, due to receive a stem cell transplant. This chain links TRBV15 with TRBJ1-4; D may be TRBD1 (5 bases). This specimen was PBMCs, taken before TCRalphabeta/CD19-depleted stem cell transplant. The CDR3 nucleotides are TGTGCCACCAGAAGACCTGGACTGGGGCCAACTAATGAAAAACTGTTTTTT. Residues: CATRRPGLGPTNEKLFF.